The 13 T cell receptor beta chains given below trace back to one sample, sequenced in a study of cytomegalovirus exposure and HLA in healthy donors. PCR employed 60 Vbeta and 13 Jbeta primers. Clones were sequenced by immunoSEQ multiplex PCR, and TCRdb holds only the in-frame ones, with some missing. This sample contains tens of thousands of clones. Specimen: PBMCs. Receptors originate from a woman aged 25-40 years in good health and CMV-seronegative.

This chain links TRBV30 with TRBJ2-7; 10 bases are a match to TRBD2. V trimming: 4 bases; J trimming: 4 bases; junction bases outside the gene matches: 10. Germline V gene sequence: CDR1 GTSNPN, CDR2 SVGIG (reference sequence). The CDR3 contains 15 residues. The chain's CDR3 is CAWILRTSGAYEQYF. The CDR3 DNA follows: TGTGCCTGGATCCTCAGGACTAGCGGAGCGTACGAGCAGTACTTC.

The V gene is TRBV5-1, the J gene TRBJ2-1; D perhaps matches TRBD2 (5 bases). Trimming cost V 4 bases and J 3 bases, with 11 bases left between them. Looked up from germline, CDR1 is SGHRS and CDR2 is YFSETQ. The CDR3 loop spans 14 amino acids. The CDR3 nucleotides are TGCGCCAGCAGCCGGGATCTCCGCTACAATGAGCAGTTCTTC. Translated: CASSRDLRYNEQFF.

The chain joins TRBV7-3 to TRBJ2-1; TRBD2 matches at 11 bases. In germline, CDR1 is SGHTA, CDR2 FQGTGA. V lost 6 bases to trimming and J lost 4 bases; unmatched junction nucleotides: 5. CDR3 length: 15 residues. The CDR3: CASRPGTSGYNEQFF. CDR3 DNA sequence: TGTGCCAGCAGACCCGGGACTAGCGGATACAATGAGCAGTTCTTC. Combining the CDR3 with reference TRBV7-3 and TRBJ2-1 gives the whole variable domain GAGVSQTPSNKVTEKGKYVELRCDPISGHTALYWYRQSLGQGPEFLIYFQGTGAADDSGLPNDRFFAVRPEGSVSTLKIQRTERGDSAVYLCASRPGTSGYNEQFFGPGTRLTVL.

CDR3 DNA sequence: TGTGCCAGCAGCGACCGACAGGCGATCCCCCAGTTCTTC. Translated: CASSDRQAIPQFF. The chain couples TRBV14 to TRBJ2-1, with D possibly TRBD1 on 6 matching bases. V shed 5 bases and J shed 13 bases, with 18 bases lying between them. The CDR3 contains 13 residues. From germline, CDR1 is SGHDN and CDR2 FVKESK.

V usage is TRBV7-9 and J usage is TRBJ2-7; TRBD2 matches at 8 bases. CDR3 length: 14 amino acids. J was trimmed by 6 bases and V by 2 bases; bases with no gene match: 6. The V gene's germline CDR1 is SEHNR and CDR2 FQNEAQ (reference sequence). The DNA of the CDR3 is TGTGCCAGCAGCTTACTCGGGGGGGAATTCGAGCAGTACTTC. This encodes CASSLLGGEFEQYF.

The V call is TRBV11-2, the J call TRBJ1-1; D may be TRBD1 (6 bases). Germline V gives CDR1 SGHAT, CDR2 FQNNGV. The CDR3 runs 14 residues. With 5 bases removed from V and 5 bases from J, the gap between germline ends came to 15 bases. The CDR3 coding sequence is TGTGCCAGCAGCCCCGAGGGGGGGAGGACTGAAGCTTTCTTT. Amino acids: CASSPEGGRTEAFF.

The V gene is TRBV5-1, the J gene TRBJ2-7, with 7 nucleotides matching TRBD1. Unmatched junction bases numbered 6, after V lost 3 bases and J lost 3 bases. Germline V lookup: CDR1 SGHRS, CDR2 YFSETQ. There are 14 residues in the CDR3. DNA for the CDR3: TGCGCCAGCAGCTCCAGACAGGGAATCTACGAGCAGTACTTC. Its protein product is CASSSRQGIYEQYF.

The rearrangement uses TRBV10-3 and TRBJ2-2, with TRBD2 matching 8 bases. Germline lookup yields CDR1 ENHRY and CDR2 SYGVKD. Unmatched junction bases numbered 2, after V lost 7 bases and J lost 4 bases. CDR3 size: 13 residues. Here the CDR3 reads CAITSGPTGELFF. The DNA for the CDR3 is TGTGCCATCACTAGCGGGCCCACCGGGGAGCTGTTTTTT.

The gene calls are TRBV9 and TRBJ2-3; 12 positions match TRBD2. CDR1 and CDR2 (germline): SGDLS, YYNGEE. The V gene end was trimmed by 0 bases and the J gene end by 5 bases; junction bases not matched to a gene: 4. The CDR3 extends over 16 amino acids. The CDR3 reads CASSVGTSGDRDTQYF. As DNA, the CDR3 is TGTGCCAGCAGCGTAGGGACTAGCGGGGATCGAGATACGCAGTATTTT.

The rearrangement joins TRBV30 to TRBJ1-2; TRBD1 matches 10 bases. CDR1 is GTSNPN, CDR2 SVGIG, per germline (reference sequence). V shed 4 bases and J 9 bases; nucleotides not matched to a gene: 5. CDR3 length equals 12 residues. CDR3 in DNA: TGTGCCTGGACACCGGGACAGGGGAGCTACACCTTC. It codes for CAWTPGQGSYTF.

The chain recombines TRBV27 with TRBJ2-7, with 8 bases fitting TRBD2. Germline CDR1 MNHEY, CDR2 SMNVEV (reference sequence). The CDR3 has 16 amino acids. V lost 8 bases to trimming and J lost 3 bases; unmatched junction nucleotides: 15. Here the CDR3 DNA reads TGTGCCAGCTGGGGCGGGGGGACTTCCTCTCTCTACGAGCAGTACTTC. Residues: CASWGGGTSSLYEQYF.

This chain connects TRBV18 to TRBJ1-5; D is unresolved. CDR3 length: 15 residues. V lost 1 base to trimming and J lost 3 bases, with 10 bases between them. Germline lookup yields CDR1 KGHSH and CDR2 LQKENI. The CDR3 region has the DNA TGTGCCAGCTCACCACAAGAGGTCCACAATCAGCCCCAGCATTTT. It specifies CASSPQEVHNQPQHF.

This chain links TRBV4-1 with TRBJ2-2, with 7 bases matching TRBD1. V lost 1 base and J lost 2; bases outside the gene matches: 10. Germline lookup yields CDR1 MGHRA and CDR2 YSYEKL. The CDR3 totals 18 residues. CDR3 bases: TGCGCCAGCAGCCAAGGTTGGACAGGAACTCTTAACACCGGGGAGCTGTTTTTT. Translating it yields CASSQGWTGTLNTGELFF.